Below, 5 T cell receptor beta chains from the same sample are listed, as sequenced in a study of T cell changes during pregnancy in multiple sclerosis. The assay was immunoSEQ multiplex PCR, and TCRdb's table has in-frame clones only and misses some. Here the sample spans around 50,000 clones, roughly 89% being singletons. Source material: peripheral blood from another person, used as feeder cells. The receptors were gathered from a human donor whose cells served as feeder cells for cultures in a pregnancy study.

V is TRBV7-3 and J is TRBJ2-5; D perhaps matches TRBD1 (5 bases). The CDR3 runs to 13 residues. Trimming left V 3 bases short and J 9 bases short, with 14 bases between. Per the germline V gene, CDR1 is SGHTA and CDR2 is FQGTGA. The CDR3 DNA follows: TGTGCCAGCAGCTTCGACAGTTACCCCCCCCAGTACTTC. It encodes CASSFDSYPPQYF.

This rearrangement joins TRBV11-3 to TRBJ1-1; D ambiguous. The CDR3 sequence is 15 residues long. Trimming pared 1 base from V and 0 bases from J, leaving 9 bases between. Per the germline V gene, CDR1 is SGHNT and CDR2 is YENEEA. As DNA, the CDR3 is TGTGCCAGCAGCTTAGTGCTGATCCTGAACACTGAAGCTTTCTTT. Translated: CASSLVLILNTEAFF.

This chain uses TRBV7-2 with TRBJ1-1; D remains unclear. CDR3 length: 14 amino acids. Trimming shortened V by 0 bases and J by 2 bases, and 7 bases separated the two germline ends. The germline CDR1 and CDR2 sequences are SGHTA and FQGNSA. DNA of the CDR3: TGTGCCAGCAGCTTAGCCAGGATTAACACTGAAGCTTTCTTT. It translates to CASSLARINTEAFF.

In nucleotides, the CDR3 is TGTGCCAGCAGCGTAACCCCCGAGAGGACCACCGGGGAGCTGTTTTTT. Translated, it gives CASSVTPERTTGELFF. The chain is built from TRBV9 and TRBJ2-2; D remains unclear. Deletions cut 1 base from V and 4 bases from J, with 14 bases between. This CDR3 is 16 amino acids long. Germline CDR1 SGDLS, CDR2 YYNGEE.

The chain employs TRBV7-3 and TRBJ2-4; D remains unclear. The germline gives CDR1 SGHTA, CDR2 FQGTGA. V was shortened by 2 bases and J by 7 bases, with 9 bases between the two germline ends. The CDR3 has 13 residues. This chain's CDR3 is CASSLGRDNIQYF. As DNA, the CDR3 is TGTGCCAGCAGCTTAGGTCGTGACAACATTCAGTACTTC.